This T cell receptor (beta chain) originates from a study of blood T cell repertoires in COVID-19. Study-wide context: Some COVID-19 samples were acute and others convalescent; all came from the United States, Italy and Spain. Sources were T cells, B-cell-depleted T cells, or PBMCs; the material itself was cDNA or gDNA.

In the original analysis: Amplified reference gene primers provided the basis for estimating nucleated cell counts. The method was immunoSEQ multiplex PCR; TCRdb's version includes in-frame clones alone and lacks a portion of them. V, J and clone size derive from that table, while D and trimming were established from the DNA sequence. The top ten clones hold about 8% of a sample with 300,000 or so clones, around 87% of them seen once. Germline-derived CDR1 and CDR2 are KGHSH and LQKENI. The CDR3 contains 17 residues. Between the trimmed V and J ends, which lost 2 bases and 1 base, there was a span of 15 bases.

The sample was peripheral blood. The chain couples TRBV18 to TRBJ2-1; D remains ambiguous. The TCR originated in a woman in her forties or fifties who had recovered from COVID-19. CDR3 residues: CASSPFEVELSYNEQFF. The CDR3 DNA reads TGTGCCAGCTCACCATTCGAGGTCGAGCTTTCCTACAATGAGCAGTTCTTC.